This is a list of T cell receptor beta chains from one sample in a study of cytomegalovirus exposure and HLA in healthy donors. Assay used: immunoSEQ multiplex PCR; TCRdb lists only in-frame clones, some missing. In the table there are approximately 100,000 clones, 78% of which are singletons. The sample consisted of PBMCs. The receptors here all came from a woman between 40 and 55 years old in good health and CMV-seropositive. Both conserved end residues are part of each CDR3. Fields, in order: D gene, V gene, J gene, clone size, CDR3 protein, CDR3 DNA. D genes are given only for firm matches. Some rows mark clone size as missing; the rest say once, few, many or name a class of expanded clone.

TRBD2	TRBV5-1	TRBJ2-2	.	CASSPRDSGITNTGELFF	TGCGCCAGCAGCCCCCGAGATAGCGGGATAACGAACACCGGGGAGCTGTTTTTT
.	TRBV7-9	TRBJ1-3	once	CASSLGLSSGNTIYF	TGTGCCAGCAGCTTAGGATTGAGCTCTGGAAACACCATATATTTT
TRBD1	TRBV29-1	TRBJ2-7	.	CSVIEGAEYEQYF	TGCAGCGTAATAGAGGGGGCAGAGTACGAGCAGTACTTC
TRBD2	TRBV2	TRBJ2-1	few	CAASGNYNEQFF	TGTGCCGCTAGCGGGAACTACAATGAGCAGTTCTTC
.	TRBV6-6	TRBJ2-1	.	CASSAPLAVGYNEQFF	TGTGCCAGCAGTGCCCCATTAGCGGTTGGCTACAATGAGCAGTTCTTC
.	TRBV6-1	TRBJ1-5	.	CASSEFGGSNQPQHF	TGTGCCAGCAGTGAATTCGGGGGAAGCAATCAGCCCCAGCATTTT
.	TRBV6-4	TRBJ1-1	.	CASRKRAGSNTEAFF	TGTGCCAGCAGGAAACGGGCGGGTTCGAACACTGAAGCTTTCTTT
.	TRBV19	TRBJ2-3	.	CASTAGTSTDTQYF	TGTGCCAGTACCGCAGGAACTAGCACAGATACGCAGTATTTT
.	TRBV4-1	TRBJ1-2	.	CASSRYPPLLAPNYGYTF	TGCGCCAGCAGCCGGTACCCTCCACTTCTAGCCCCAAACTATGGCTACACCTTC
TRBD2	TRBV7-9	TRBJ2-7	.	CASSEGRSGTSSEQYF	TGTGCCAGCAGCGAGGGACGTAGCGGGACCTCCTCCGAGCAGTACTTC
.	TRBV6-1	TRBJ1-1	.	CASSLTTGWNTEAFF	TGTGCCAGCAGCCTTACGACAGGTTGGAACACTGAAGCTTTCTTT
.	TRBV30	TRBJ1-2	.	CAWSVVGGSYTF	TGTGCCTGGAGTGTAGTAGGAGGGAGCTACACCTTC
.	TRBV7-2	TRBJ2-3	.	CASSLLTDTQYF	TGTGCCAGCAGCCTACTCACAGATACGCAGTATTTT
.	TRBV11-1	TRBJ2-1	.	CASSLSGGEGFQQFF	TGTGCCAGCAGCTTATCGGGGGGCGAGGGATTCCAGCAGTTCTTC
.	TRBV6-1	TRBJ2-5	.	CASATSGVFHRAQYF	TGTGCCAGCGCCACCTCCGGGGTCTTCCATCGGGCCCAGTACTTC
.	TRBV21-1	TRBJ2-1	.	CASSKLATLYNEQFF	TGTGCCAGCAGCAAACTGGCAACCCTCTACAATGAGCAGTTCTTC
TRBD1	TRBV6-5	TRBJ2-7	.	CASSYAGTENYEQYF	TGTGCCAGCAGTTACGCCGGGACAGAAAACTACGAGCAGTACTTC
.	TRBV6-6	TRBJ1-1	.	CASSPAGDRTNTEAFF	TGTGCCAGCAGCCCCGCAGGGGACCGAACTAACACTGAAGCTTTCTTT
.	TRBV28	TRBJ2-2	.	CASSLQGNTGELFF	TGTGCCAGCAGTTTACAGGGTAACACCGGGGAGCTGTTTTTT
.	TRBV5-4	TRBJ2-2	.	CASSLARVGFSGELFF	TGTGCCAGCAGCTTGGCCAGGGTCGGGTTTTCGGGGGAGCTGTTTTTT
TRBD2	TRBV10-3	TRBJ2-3	.	CAIRTSVSLGPDTQYF	TGTGCCATCCGGACTAGCGTATCCCTTGGGCCAGATACGCAGTATTTT
TRBD2	TRBV6-5	TRBJ2-3	medium-sized	CASRSGLAGTDTQYF	TGTGCCAGCAGATCTGGACTAGCGGGCACAGATACGCAGTATTTT